This T cell receptor (beta chain) was captured by sequencing in a study of blood T cells in healthy people across ages. With a J-beta primer mix and a sample-barcoded 5' primer, a second PCR ran about 7 to 11 cycles. The study obtained at least 3 million CDR3-containing paired-end reads from every sample. TCRdb re-derived calls from the 5' RACE reads in MiXCR, one entry per CDR3 protein. The profile covers about 1.6 million distinct CDR3 sequences, with 30% to 40% appearing a single time and approximately 11% taken by the ten largest. The V end lost 0 bases, the J end lost 2 bases, and 9 bases lay between the germline ends. Per the germline V gene, CDR1 is SGDLS and CDR2 is YYNGEE. This CDR3 region has 15 residues.

V usage is TRBV9 and J usage is TRBJ2-1, with D tentatively TRBD1 or TRBD2 (5 bases each). The TCR sequence derives from a woman between 25 and 40 years old in good health. The sample was blood. The chain's CDR3 is CASSVVGDPYNEQFF. Here the CDR3 DNA reads TGTGCCAGCAGCGTAGTGGGGGACCCCTACAATGAGCAGTTCTTC.